This T cell receptor (beta chain) was profiled in a study of response to subunit inactivated influenza vaccine. TCRdb redid the calling of the RT-PCR reads with MiXCR, one entry per CDR3 protein. The data hold about half a million distinct CDR3 sequences, with about 10% observed a single time. The CDR3 is 16 amino acids. The germline CDR1 and CDR2 sequences are LGHDT and YNNKEL (reference sequence). Deletions cut 6 bases from V and 5 bases from J, with 22 bases between. This clonotype has just a few counts. V usage is TRBV3-1 and J usage is TRBJ1-2, with no clear D. This TCR came from a man over 45 who received an inactivated influenza vaccine. The source was PBMCs from blood, collected about 6 weeks after vaccination. The CDR3 sequence is CASSPAPGRGGYGYTF. As DNA, the CDR3 is TGTGCCAGCAGTCCCGCCCCAGGTCGAGGAGGTTATGGCTACACCTTC.